The source of this T cell receptor (beta chain) is a study of blood T cell repertoires in COVID-19. The table came from immunoSEQ multiplex PCR; TCRdb's copy has only in-frame clones and leaves some out. The repertoire holds approximately 220,000 clones, 65% to 90% seen once, with about 4.8% in the top ten. V gave up 2 bases and J gave up 0 bases, with 11 bases separating them. The CDR3 contains 15 residues. Per the germline V gene, CDR1 is SGHRS and CDR2 is YFSETQ. The sample taken for sequencing was peripheral blood. The sequence was obtained from a woman in her 70s with acute or convalescent COVID-19. The chain links TRBV5-1 to TRBJ1-2; D gene uncertain. CDR3: CASSLSDGANYGYTF. CDR3 nucleotide sequence: TGCGCCAGCAGCTTAAGTGACGGAGCTAACTATGGCTACACCTTC.